The next 27 T cell receptor beta chains were all read from a single sample in a study of cytomegalovirus exposure and HLA in healthy donors (dated by TCRdb to about 2017). The library was produced with the immunoSEQ multiplex PCR assay. The multiplex PCR relied on a mix of 60 forward primers for TCR Vbeta segments and 13 reverse primers for TCR Jbeta segments. Sourced from immuneACCESS, this table was stored by TCRdb with only in-frame sequences that have V and J called. A share of the clones is absent; for the studies checked, an unresolved V gene accounts for under half, and the remainder has no known explanation. Counted in this sample were 200,000 to 250,000 clones; about 77% of them appeared once. Clones ranked in the top ten supply less than 2% of the sample. Material for sequencing was PBMCs. The receptors here all came from a woman in her twenties or thirties in good health and CMV-seronegative.

The rearrangement uses TRBV9 and TRBJ2-5; 10 nucleotides align to TRBD2. J lost 5 bases, V lost 2 bases, and 12 bases had no gene match. The CDR3 sequence is 17 residues long. CDR1 and CDR2 from the germline V gene are SGDLS and YYNGEE. The CDR3 DNA is TGTGCCAGCAGCGTGGGAGCTAGCGGGAGTGGGAGGGAGACCCAGTACTTC. The encoded protein is CASSVGASGSGRETQYF. Full variable domain (rest looked up from reference TRBV9 and TRBJ2-5): DSGVTQTPKHLITATGQRVTLRCSPRSGDLSVYWYQQSLDQGLQFLIQYYNGEERAKGNILERFSAQQFPDLHSELNLSSLELGDSALYFCASSVGASGSGRETQYFGPGTRLLVL.

V usage is TRBV5-1 and J usage is TRBJ2-2, with 8 positions matching TRBD2. The CDR3 contains 17 residues. Unmatched junction bases numbered 7, after V lost 1 base and J lost 2 bases. CDR1 is SGHRS, CDR2 YFSETQ, per germline. This chain's CDR3 is CASSLLPAGVNTGELFF. Written as DNA, the CDR3 is TGCGCCAGCAGCTTGCTTCCAGCGGGGGTTAACACCGGGGAGCTGTTTTTT.

J is TRBJ1-2 and V is TRBV5-5; D is uncertain. V shed 4 bases and J shed 8 bases, with 12 bases lying between them. CDR1 and CDR2 from the germline V gene are SGHKS and YYEKEE (reference sequence). This CDR3 region has 12 residues. CDR3 sequence (DNA): TGTGCCAGCAGCCAAAACTTAGAAGGCTACACCTTC. Encoded protein: CASSQNLEGYTF.

The chain carries TRBV19 and TRBJ2-5; weak D call: TRBD2 (5 bases). There are 15 residues in the CDR3. CDR1 is LNHDA and CDR2 is SQIVND in the germline V gene (reference sequence). V lost 6 bases and J lost 9, with 23 bases in between. As DNA, the CDR3 is TGTGCCAGTAGATGGGCCGCGGGCACCACCGACTCCCAGTACTTC. Translating gives CASRWAAGTTDSQYF.

The CDR3 sequence: CASSFFLAIQTQYF. For the CDR3, the DNA is TGTGCCAGCAGCTTCTTTCTAGCAATACAGACCCAGTACTTC. The rearrangement joins TRBV7-2 to TRBJ2-5; perhaps TRBD2 as D (5 bases). Per germline, CDR1 SGHTA and CDR2 FQGNSA. There are 14 residues in the CDR3. V lost 3 bases, J lost 6 bases, and 14 bases lay in between.

The chain links TRBV4-1 to TRBJ1-2, with D perhaps matching TRBD1 (5 bases). CDR3 size: 17 residues. V was clipped by 3 bases and J by 4 bases, with 21 bases between them. Germline V CDR1 and CDR2: MGHRA, YSYEKL. The CDR3 region has the DNA TGCGCCAGCAGCCAGGAGCGGACCGTTGGGGGACTCTATGGCTACACCTTC. This translates into CASSQERTVGGLYGYTF.

This chain links TRBV5-6 with TRBJ1-3; D is uncertain. This CDR3 region has 13 residues. V shed 3 bases and J shed 4 bases, with 8 bases lying between them. Germline loops: CDR1 SGHDT, CDR2 YYEEEE. The CDR3 loop reads CASSSQLGNTIYF. The CDR3 nucleotides read TGTGCCAGCAGCTCCCAGTTGGGAAACACCATATATTTT.

The CDR3 loop reads CASSYMTSGGDEQFF. CDR3 bases: TGTGCCAGCAGTTACATGACTAGCGGAGGGGATGAGCAGTTCTTC. This sequence joins TRBV6-5 and TRBJ2-1; the match to TRBD2 covers 9 bases. The CDR3 has 15 residues. CDR1 is MNHEY, CDR2 SVGAGI, per germline. The ends lost 2 bases at V and 8 bases at J; junction bases unmatched: 7.

The chain carries TRBV5-8 and TRBJ1-5; 10 bases fit TRBD1. CDR3 size: 16 residues. The J segment lost 2 bases and the V segment lost 3 bases, leaving 5 bases of the junction unmatched. Germline V gives CDR1 SGHTS, CDR2 YDEGEE. The CDR3 here is CASSYSGTGGNQPQHF. The DNA for the CDR3 is TGTGCCAGCAGCTACTCCGGGACAGGGGGCAATCAGCCCCAGCATTTT.

This clone has just a few counts. The chain uses TRBV5-4 and TRBJ2-1; no clear D. Germline V gene sequence: CDR1 SGHNT, CDR2 YYREEE (reference sequence). The CDR3 runs 15 residues. Trimming took off 4 bases at V and 4 bases at J, with 15 bases between the two ends. CDR3 protein: CASSPPRSAYNEQFF. CDR3 nucleotide sequence: TGTGCCAGCAGCCCACCGCGGTCTGCTTACAATGAGCAGTTCTTC.

The V gene is TRBV9, the J gene TRBJ2-3; 10 bases are a match to TRBD2. V was clipped by 4 bases and J by 2 bases; unmatched bases: 7. This CDR3 contains 16 residues. Germline V gene lookup returns CDR1 SGDLS and CDR2 YYNGEE. The CDR3 DNA is TGTGCCAGCAGCCTCAATAGCGGGAGGTACACAGATACGCAGTATTTT. Its translation is CASSLNSGRYTDTQYF.

This chain joins TRBV6-5 and TRBJ2-7; D might be TRBD2 (6 bases). Germline CDR1 and CDR2: MNHEY and SVGAGI. The CDR3 is made up of 13 amino acids. V was cut by 6 bases and J by 3 bases, with 12 bases left in between. CDR3 protein: CASRSGADYEQYF. Here the CDR3 DNA reads TGTGCCAGCAGGTCGGGAGCAGACTACGAGCAGTACTTC.

V and J are TRBV13 and TRBJ1-2, with 10 bases that match TRBD1. Germline V CDR1 and CDR2: PRHDT, FYEKMQ (reference sequence). The CDR3 consists of 15 residues. Trimming cost V 5 bases and J 1 base; bases outside gene matches: 4. The CDR3 sequence is CASSNDRGLNYGYTF. The CDR3 bases are TGTGCCAGCAGCAATGACAGGGGGCTTAACTATGGCTACACCTTC.

This clone was detected a few times. V usage is TRBV6-5 and J usage is TRBJ2-5, with D tentatively TRBD2 (6 bases). Between the trimmed V and J ends, which lost 2 bases and 1 base, there was a span of 8 bases. The CDR3 is 14 residues long. Germline values: CDR1 MNHEY, CDR2 SVGAGI. CDR3 DNA: TGTGCCAGCAGTTACGGGGGGATCCAAGAGACCCAGTACTTC. Translation gives CASSYGGIQETQYF.

This clone has more than one count but fewer than ten. V is TRBV13 and J is TRBJ1-2, with TRBD1 matching 8 bases. The CDR3 loop spans 13 amino acids. The germline CDR1 and CDR2 sequences are PRHDT and FYEKMQ (reference sequence). After removal of 5 bases from V and 10 bases from J, the junction contained 9 bases not matched to a gene. CDR3 DNA: TGTGCCAGCAGCAGGGGGCGACAGGGGCACTACACCTTC. Its translation: CASSRGRQGHYTF. The whole variable domain, remainder taken from reference TRBV13 and TRBJ1-2, is AAGVIQSPRHLIKEKRETATLKCYPIPRHDTVYWYQQGPGQDPQFLISFYEKMQSDKGSIPDRFSAQQFSDYHSELNMSSLELGDSALYFCASSRGRQGHYTFGSGTRLTVV.

V is TRBV27 and J is TRBJ1-4, with 8 bases that match TRBD1. The trim removed 3 bases at V and 7 bases at J, leaving 10 bases unmatched. CDR1 is MNHEY and CDR2 is SMNVEV in the germline V gene (reference sequence). The CDR3 has 16 residues. CDR3 sequence reads: CASSFGQGALGEKLFF. The CDR3 coding sequence is TGTGCCAGCAGTTTCGGGCAGGGGGCCCTTGGTGAAAAACTGTTTTTT.

J is TRBJ2-6 and V is TRBV5-1; D possibly corresponds to TRBD1 (6 bases). The V gene lost 0 bases and the J gene lost 2 bases, with 9 bases spanning the gap. Per the germline V gene, CDR1 is SGHRS and CDR2 is YFSETQ. The CDR3 contains 16 residues. The CDR3 DNA follows: TGCGCCAGCAGCTTGGATGGGGGCGCTGGGGCCAACGTCCTGACTTTC. Amino acid sequence: CASSLDGGAGANVLTF.

V gene TRBV7-2 combines with J gene TRBJ2-3; D is undetermined. Looked up from germline, CDR1 is SGHTA and CDR2 is FQGNSA. Trimming shortened V by 0 bases and J by 8 bases, and 12 bases separated the two germline ends. CDR3 size: 14 residues. The CDR3 sequence is CASSLASAGRTQYF. CDR3 nucleotide sequence: TGTGCCAGCAGCTTAGCGTCCGCTGGGCGTACGCAGTATTTT. Complete variable domain (other parts from reference TRBV7-2 and TRBJ2-3): GAGVSQSPSNKVTEKGKDVELRCDPISGHTALYWYRQSLGQGLEFLIYFQGNSAPDKSGLPSDRFSAERTGGSVSTLTIQRTQQEDSAVYLCASSLASAGRTQYFGPGTRLTVL.

The rearrangement uses TRBV11-2 and TRBJ1-2; D not resolved. V lost 8 bases and J 0 bases, leaving 13 bases between the germline ends. The CDR3 extends over 14 amino acids. From germline, CDR1 is SGHAT and CDR2 FQNNGV. The CDR3 region is CASRDRRTNYGYTF. DNA for the CDR3: TGTGCCAGCCGAGATAGGAGGACTAACTATGGCTACACCTTC.

This clone was observed a handful of times. The V gene is TRBV7-2, the J gene TRBJ1-1; TRBD1 agrees at 7 bases. Germline CDR1 SGHTA, CDR2 FQGNSA. The CDR3 extends over 13 amino acids. The ends lost 6 bases at V and 9 bases at J; junction bases unmatched: 10. CDR3 nucleotides: TGTGCCAGCAGTCCGGAGGGGGCCCGTAAAGCTTTCTTT. Its protein product is CASSPEGARKAFF. Full variable domain (outside the CDR3, taken from reference TRBV7-2 and TRBJ1-1): GAGVSQSPSNKVTEKGKDVELRCDPISGHTALYWYRQSLGQGLEFLIYFQGNSAPDKSGLPSDRFSAERTGGSVSTLTIQRTQQEDSAVYLCASSPEGARKAFFGQGTRLTVV.

This chain joins TRBV27 and TRBJ2-1; TRBD1 agrees at 9 bases. V was pared by 2 bases and J by 5 bases, with 4 bases of the junction left unmatched. CDR1 and CDR2 from the germline V gene are MNHEY and SMNVEV (reference sequence). The length of the CDR3 is 15 residues. For the CDR3, the DNA is TGTGCCAGCAGTTTACCCGGGACAGGGCACAATGAGCAGTTCTTC. This translates into CASSLPGTGHNEQFF.

The chain uses TRBV5-4 and TRBJ1-1; a weak D match, TRBD1 (6 bases). Germline loops: CDR1 SGHNT, CDR2 YYREEE (reference sequence). This CDR3 contains 12 residues. V gave up 4 bases and J gave up 6 bases, with 10 bases separating them. CDR3 sequence (DNA): TGTGCCAGCAGCACCTCAGGGGCTGAAGCTTTCTTT. Translating gives CASSTSGAEAFF.

The V gene is TRBV19, the J gene TRBJ2-1; tentative D call: TRBD1 (7 bases). Trimming shortened V by 3 bases and J by 3 bases, and 12 bases separated the two germline ends. Germline V gives CDR1 LNHDA, CDR2 SQIVND (reference sequence). This CDR3 comprises 15 residues. In nucleotides, the CDR3 is TGTGCCAGTAGTATCGGAGGGGACAGCTACAATGAGCAGTTCTTC. Amino acid sequence: CASSIGGDSYNEQFF. Filled out from reference TRBV19 and TRBJ2-1, the complete variable domain reads DGGITQSPKYLFRKEGQNVTLSCEQNLNHDAMYWYRQDPGQGLRLIYYSQIVNDFQKGDIAEGYSVSREKKESFPLTVTSAQKNPTAFYLCASSIGGDSYNEQFFGPGTRLTVL.

The V and J genes are TRBV7-8 and TRBJ2-2; the D gene is possibly TRBD2 (5 bases). Germline V CDR1 and CDR2: SGHVS, FQNEAQ. The V end lost 7 bases, the J end lost 5 bases, and 17 bases lay between the germline ends. The CDR3 is made up of 15 amino acids. Here the CDR3 reads CASTKTRVGTGELFF. The DNA of the CDR3 is TGTGCCAGCACCAAGACGAGGGTCGGGACCGGGGAGCTGTTTTTT.

In this sample, this clone turned up once. The chain joins TRBV7-6 to TRBJ2-1; weak D call: TRBD2 (7 bases). The germline V gene encodes CDR1 SGHVS and CDR2 FNYEAQ. The germline V and J ends were trimmed by 0 bases and 1 base, with 16 bases remaining between them. There are 18 residues in the CDR3. Here the CDR3 reads CASSLAVGGGPSYNEQFF. CDR3 coding DNA: TGTGCCAGCAGCTTAGCGGTAGGGGGAGGGCCTTCCTACAATGAGCAGTTCTTC.

This chain links TRBV5-1 with TRBJ2-7, with D perhaps TRBD1 (6 bases). V was trimmed by 4 bases and J by 5 bases, leaving 22 bases between them. Germline loops: CDR1 SGHRS, CDR2 YFSETQ. The CDR3 has 16 residues. The CDR3 bases are TGCGCCAGCAGCCAATATTCAGGGGATCCGGTTAACGAGCAGTACTTC. Its translation is CASSQYSGDPVNEQYF.

The chain links TRBV30 to TRBJ2-7; 8 nucleotides match TRBD2. The CDR3 is 16 residues long. Germline CDR1 reads GTSNPN; CDR2 reads SVGIG (reference sequence). The junction had 13 bases not matched to a gene; V was cut back by 2 bases and J by 4 bases. The DNA for the CDR3 is TGTGCCTGGAGTCGGGAGGGCGGGGGGTCTTTTTACGAGCAGTACTTC. Amino acids: CAWSREGGGSFYEQYF. The full variable domain, completed using reference TRBV30 and TRBJ2-7, is SQTIHQWPATLVQPVGSPLSLECTVEGTSNPNLYWYRQAAGRGLQLLFYSVGIGQISSEVPQNLSASRPQDRQFILSSKKLLLSDSGFYLCAWSREGGGSFYEQYFGPGTRLTVT.